The source of this T cell receptor (beta chain) is a study of naive and memory T cell subsets. CDR1 and CDR2 from the germline V gene are MNHEY and SVGAGI. V was pared by 10 bases and J by 4 bases, with 14 bases of the junction left unmatched. The CDR3 extends over 15 amino acids. Ligated cDNA underwent four rounds of PCR with nested alpha and beta constant region primers and SP2. Blood and skin TCR RNA was reverse transcribed with alpha and beta constant primers. A single record per CDR3 protein comes from TCRdb applying MiXCR to the UMI-ligation and nested PCR reads. Found here are under 25,000 distinct CDR3 sequences, approximately 5.7% of them singletons; the top ten hold roughly 6.1%. Study results and caveats: Far more TCRs reportedly came from tuberculin skin test site biopsies.

This sample's treatment: skin biopsy from PPD injection site in Mantoux-positive individual. TCR cDNA received a 3' ligated oligonucleotide that carried a UMI. This clonotype occurred many times. The target antigen is unknown. The specimen comprised skin, sampled from a tuberculin skin test site. This rearrangement joins TRBV6-5 to TRBJ2-5, with 8 bases aligning to TRBD2. This sequence originates from an adult in good health. The DNA for the CDR3 is TGTGCCACCACCGTGGCGGGAGGTACTGGAGAGACCCAGTACTTC. Protein: CATTVAGGTGETQYF.